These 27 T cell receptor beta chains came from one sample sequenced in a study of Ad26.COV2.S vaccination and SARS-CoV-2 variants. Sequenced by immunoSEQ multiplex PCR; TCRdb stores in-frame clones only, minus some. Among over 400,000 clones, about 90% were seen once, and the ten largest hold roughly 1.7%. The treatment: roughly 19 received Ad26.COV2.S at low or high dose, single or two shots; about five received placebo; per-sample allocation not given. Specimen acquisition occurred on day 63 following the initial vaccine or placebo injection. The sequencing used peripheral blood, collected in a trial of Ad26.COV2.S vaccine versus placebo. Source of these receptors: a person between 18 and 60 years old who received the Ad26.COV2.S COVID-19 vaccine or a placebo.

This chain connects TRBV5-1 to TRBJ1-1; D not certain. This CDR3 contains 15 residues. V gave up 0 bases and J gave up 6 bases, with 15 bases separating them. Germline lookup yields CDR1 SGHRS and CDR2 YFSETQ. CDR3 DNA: TGCGCCAGCAGCTTGGCGGCCTCATCCGGCGCTGAAGCTTTCTTT. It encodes CASSLAASSGAEAFF.

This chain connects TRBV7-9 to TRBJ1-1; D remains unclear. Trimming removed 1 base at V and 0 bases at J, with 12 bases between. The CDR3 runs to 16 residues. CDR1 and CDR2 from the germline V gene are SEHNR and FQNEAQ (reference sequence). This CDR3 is CASSLGPGIMNTEAFF. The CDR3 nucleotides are TGTGCCAGCAGCTTAGGTCCGGGGATAATGAACACTGAAGCTTTCTTT.

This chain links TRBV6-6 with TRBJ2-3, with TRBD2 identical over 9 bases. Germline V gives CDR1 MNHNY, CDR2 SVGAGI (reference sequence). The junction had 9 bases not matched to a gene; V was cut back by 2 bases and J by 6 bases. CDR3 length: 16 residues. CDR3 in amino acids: CASSYVGGGAADTQYF. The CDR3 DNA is TGTGCCAGCAGTTACGTAGGCGGGGGGGCCGCTGATACGCAGTATTTT.

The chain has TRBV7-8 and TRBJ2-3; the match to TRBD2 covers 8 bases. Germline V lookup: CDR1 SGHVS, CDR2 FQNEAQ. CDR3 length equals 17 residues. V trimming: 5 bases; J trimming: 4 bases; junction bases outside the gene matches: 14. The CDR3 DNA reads TGTGCCAGCAGCCCGAGGGGCGGGGGGCGGATCGCAGATACGCAGTATTTT. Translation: CASSPRGGGRIADTQYF.

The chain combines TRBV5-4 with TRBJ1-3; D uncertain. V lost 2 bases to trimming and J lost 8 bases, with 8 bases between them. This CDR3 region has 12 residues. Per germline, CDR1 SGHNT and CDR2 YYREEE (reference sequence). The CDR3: CASSFPRDTIYF. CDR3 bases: TGTGCCAGCAGCTTTCCTCGGGACACCATATATTTT.

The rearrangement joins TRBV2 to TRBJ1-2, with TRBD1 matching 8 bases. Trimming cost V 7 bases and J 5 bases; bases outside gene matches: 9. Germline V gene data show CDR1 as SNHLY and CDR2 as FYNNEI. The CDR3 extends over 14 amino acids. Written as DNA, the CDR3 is TGTGCCAGCAAGGGTACAGGGGGTTCATATGGCTACACCTTC. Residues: CASKGTGGSYGYTF.

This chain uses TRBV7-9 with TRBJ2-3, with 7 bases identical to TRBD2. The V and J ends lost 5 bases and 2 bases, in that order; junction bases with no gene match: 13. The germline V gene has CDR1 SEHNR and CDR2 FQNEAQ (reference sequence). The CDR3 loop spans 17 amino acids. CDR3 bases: TGTGCCAGCAGCGGGGGAGGGGCAGGACAAAACACAGATACGCAGTATTTT. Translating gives CASSGGGAGQNTDTQYF. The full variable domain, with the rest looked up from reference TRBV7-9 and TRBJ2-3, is DTGVSQNPRHKITKRGQNVTFRCDPISEHNRLYWYRQTLGQGPEFLTYFQNEAQLEKSRLLSDRFSAERPKGSFSTLEIQRTEQGDSAMYLCASSGGGAGQNTDTQYFGPGTRLTVL.

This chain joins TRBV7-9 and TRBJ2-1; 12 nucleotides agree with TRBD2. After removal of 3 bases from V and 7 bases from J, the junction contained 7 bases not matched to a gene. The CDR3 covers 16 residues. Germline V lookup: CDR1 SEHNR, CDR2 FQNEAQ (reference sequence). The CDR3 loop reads CASSFILAGGPNEQFF. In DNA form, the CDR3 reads TGTGCCAGCAGCTTCATACTAGCGGGGGGCCCTAATGAGCAGTTCTTC.

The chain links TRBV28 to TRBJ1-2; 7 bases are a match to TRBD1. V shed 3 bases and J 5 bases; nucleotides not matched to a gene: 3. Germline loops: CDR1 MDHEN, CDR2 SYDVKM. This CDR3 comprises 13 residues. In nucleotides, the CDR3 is TGTGCCAGCAGTTTCAGGGGGGGGTATGGCTACACCTTC. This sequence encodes CASSFRGGYGYTF.

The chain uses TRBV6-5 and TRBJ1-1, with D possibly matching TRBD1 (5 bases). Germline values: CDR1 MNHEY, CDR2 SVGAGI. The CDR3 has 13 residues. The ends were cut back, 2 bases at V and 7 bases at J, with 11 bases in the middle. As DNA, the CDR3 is TGTGCCAGCAGTTACCGGGGGGTTGGTGAAGCTTTCTTT. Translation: CASSYRGVGEAFF.

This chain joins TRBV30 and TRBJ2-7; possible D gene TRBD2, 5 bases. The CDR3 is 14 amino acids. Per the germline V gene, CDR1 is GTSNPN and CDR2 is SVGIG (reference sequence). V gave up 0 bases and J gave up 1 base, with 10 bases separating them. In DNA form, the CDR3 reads TGTGCCTGGAGTGTACGGACGGGATCCTACGAGCAGTACTTC. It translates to CAWSVRTGSYEQYF.

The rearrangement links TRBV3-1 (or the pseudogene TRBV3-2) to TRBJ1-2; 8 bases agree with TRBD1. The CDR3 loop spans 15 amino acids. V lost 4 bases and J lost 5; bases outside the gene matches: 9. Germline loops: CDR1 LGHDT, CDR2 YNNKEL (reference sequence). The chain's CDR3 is CASSLSSGGAYGYTF. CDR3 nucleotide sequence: TGTGCCAGCAGCCTATCCTCAGGGGGCGCTTATGGCTACACCTTC.

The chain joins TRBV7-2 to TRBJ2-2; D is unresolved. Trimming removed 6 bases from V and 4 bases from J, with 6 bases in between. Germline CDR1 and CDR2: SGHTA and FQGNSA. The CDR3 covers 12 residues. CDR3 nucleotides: TGTGCCAGCAGTCCAACCACCGGGGAGCTGTTTTTT. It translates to CASSPTTGELFF.

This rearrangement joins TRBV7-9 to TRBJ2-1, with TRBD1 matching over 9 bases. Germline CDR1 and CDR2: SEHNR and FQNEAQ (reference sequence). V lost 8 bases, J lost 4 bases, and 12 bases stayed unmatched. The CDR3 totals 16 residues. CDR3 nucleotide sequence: TGTGCCAGCTTACCTATCCTGGGACAGGGATACAATGAGCAGTTCTTC. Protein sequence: CASLPILGQGYNEQFF.

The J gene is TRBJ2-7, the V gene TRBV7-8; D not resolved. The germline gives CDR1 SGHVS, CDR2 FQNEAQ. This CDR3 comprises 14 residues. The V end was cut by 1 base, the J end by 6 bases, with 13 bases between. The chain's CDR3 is CASSLEGRVSEQYF. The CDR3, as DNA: TGTGCCAGCAGCTTAGAAGGAAGGGTTTCCGAGCAGTACTTC. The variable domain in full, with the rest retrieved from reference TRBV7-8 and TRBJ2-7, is GAGVSQSPRYKVAKRGQDVALRCDPISGHVSLFWYQQALGQGPEFLTYFQNEAQLDKSGLPSDRFFAERPEGSVSTLKIQRTQQEDSAVYLCASSLEGRVSEQYFGPGTRLTVT.

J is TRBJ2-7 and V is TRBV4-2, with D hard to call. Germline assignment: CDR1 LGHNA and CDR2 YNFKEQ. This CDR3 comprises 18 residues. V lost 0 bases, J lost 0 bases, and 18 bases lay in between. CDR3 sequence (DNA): TGTGCCAGCAGCCAAGATGGGTACGGCTCACCGAGCTCCTACGAGCAGTACTTC. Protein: CASSQDGYGSPSSYEQYF.

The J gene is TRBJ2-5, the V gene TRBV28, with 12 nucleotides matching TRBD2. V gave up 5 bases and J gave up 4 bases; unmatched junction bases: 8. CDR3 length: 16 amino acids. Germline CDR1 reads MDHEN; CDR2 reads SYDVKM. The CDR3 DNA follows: TGTGCCAGCAGTATTACTAGCGGGGGGCGTGGAGAGACCCAGTACTTC. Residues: CASSITSGGRGETQYF.

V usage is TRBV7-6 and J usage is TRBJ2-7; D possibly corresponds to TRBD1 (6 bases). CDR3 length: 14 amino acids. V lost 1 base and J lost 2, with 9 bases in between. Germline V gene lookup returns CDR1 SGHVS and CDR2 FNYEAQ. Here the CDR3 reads CASSLVPGAYEQYF. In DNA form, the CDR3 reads TGTGCCAGCAGCTTAGTTCCAGGGGCCTACGAGCAGTACTTC.

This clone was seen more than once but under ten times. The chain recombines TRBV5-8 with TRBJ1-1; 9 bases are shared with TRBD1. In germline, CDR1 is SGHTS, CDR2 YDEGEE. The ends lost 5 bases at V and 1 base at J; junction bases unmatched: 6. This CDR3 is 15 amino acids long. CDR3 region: CASRLQGARNTEAFF. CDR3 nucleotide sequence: TGTGCCAGCAGACTACAGGGGGCCAGGAACACTGAAGCTTTCTTT. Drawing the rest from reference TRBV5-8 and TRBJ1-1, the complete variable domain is EAGVTQSPTHLIKTRGQQATLRCSPISGHTSVYWYQQALGLGLQFLLWYDEGEERNRGNFPPRFSGRQFPNYSSELNVNALELEDSALYLCASRLQGARNTEAFFGQGTRLTVV.

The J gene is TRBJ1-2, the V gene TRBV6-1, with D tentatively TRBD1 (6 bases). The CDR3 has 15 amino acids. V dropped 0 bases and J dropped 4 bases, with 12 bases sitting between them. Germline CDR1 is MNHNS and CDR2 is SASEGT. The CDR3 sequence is CASSEAGAPAYGYTF. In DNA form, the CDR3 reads TGTGCCAGCAGTGAAGCGGGGGCGCCCGCCTATGGCTACACCTTC.

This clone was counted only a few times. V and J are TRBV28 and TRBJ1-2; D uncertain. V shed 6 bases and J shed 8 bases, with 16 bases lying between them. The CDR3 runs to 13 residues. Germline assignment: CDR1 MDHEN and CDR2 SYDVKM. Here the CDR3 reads CASRSHTTSGYTF. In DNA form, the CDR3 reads TGTGCCAGCAGGTCGCACACTACGTCAGGCTACACCTTC.

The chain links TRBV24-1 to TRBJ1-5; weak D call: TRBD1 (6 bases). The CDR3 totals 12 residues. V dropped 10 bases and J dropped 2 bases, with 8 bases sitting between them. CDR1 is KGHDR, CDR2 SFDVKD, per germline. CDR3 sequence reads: CATGGGNQPQHF. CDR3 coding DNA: TGTGCCACAGGGGGTGGCAATCAGCCCCAGCATTTT.

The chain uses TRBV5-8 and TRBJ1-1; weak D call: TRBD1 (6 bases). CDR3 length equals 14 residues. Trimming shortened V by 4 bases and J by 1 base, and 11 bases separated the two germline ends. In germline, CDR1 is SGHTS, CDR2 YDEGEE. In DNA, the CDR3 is TGTGCCAGCAGCCCGTCGACAGGGAACACTGAAGCTTTCTTT. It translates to CASSPSTGNTEAFF.

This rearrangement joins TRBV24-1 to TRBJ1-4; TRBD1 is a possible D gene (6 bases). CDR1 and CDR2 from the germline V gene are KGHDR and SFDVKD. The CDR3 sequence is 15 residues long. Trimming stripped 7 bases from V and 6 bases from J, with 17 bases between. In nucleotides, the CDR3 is TGTGCCACCAGCGGCGGGGGGGCTGCAGATGAAAAACTGTTTTTT. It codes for CATSGGGAADEKLFF.

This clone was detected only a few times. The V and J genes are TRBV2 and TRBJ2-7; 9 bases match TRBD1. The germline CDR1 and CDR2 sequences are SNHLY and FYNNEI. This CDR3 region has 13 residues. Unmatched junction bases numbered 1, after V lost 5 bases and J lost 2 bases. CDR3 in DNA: TGTGCCAGCAGTAGGGACAGGGCCTACGAGCAGTACTTC. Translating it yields CASSRDRAYEQYF.

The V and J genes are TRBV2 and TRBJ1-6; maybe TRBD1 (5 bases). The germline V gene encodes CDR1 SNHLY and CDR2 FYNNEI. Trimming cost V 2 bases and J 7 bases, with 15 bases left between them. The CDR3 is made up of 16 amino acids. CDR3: CASSESYWTLNSPLHF. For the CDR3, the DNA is TGTGCCAGCAGTGAAAGCTATTGGACATTGAATTCACCCCTCCACTTT.

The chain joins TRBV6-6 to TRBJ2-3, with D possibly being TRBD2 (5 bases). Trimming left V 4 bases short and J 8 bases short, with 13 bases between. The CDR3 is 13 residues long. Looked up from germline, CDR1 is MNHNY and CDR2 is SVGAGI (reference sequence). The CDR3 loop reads CASSFSGSGTQYF. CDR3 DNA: TGTGCCAGCAGTTTTTCGGGGTCCGGTACGCAGTATTTT.